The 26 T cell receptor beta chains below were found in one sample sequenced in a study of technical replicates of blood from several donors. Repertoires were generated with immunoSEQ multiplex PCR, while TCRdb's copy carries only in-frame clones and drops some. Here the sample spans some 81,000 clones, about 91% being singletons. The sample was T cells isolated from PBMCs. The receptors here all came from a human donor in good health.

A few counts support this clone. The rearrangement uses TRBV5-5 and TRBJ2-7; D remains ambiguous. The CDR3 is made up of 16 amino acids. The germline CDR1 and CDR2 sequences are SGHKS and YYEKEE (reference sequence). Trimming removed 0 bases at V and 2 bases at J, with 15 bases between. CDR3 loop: CASSLARFGQTYEQYF. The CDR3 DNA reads TGTGCCAGCAGCTTGGCCCGATTTGGGCAGACCTACGAGCAGTACTTC.

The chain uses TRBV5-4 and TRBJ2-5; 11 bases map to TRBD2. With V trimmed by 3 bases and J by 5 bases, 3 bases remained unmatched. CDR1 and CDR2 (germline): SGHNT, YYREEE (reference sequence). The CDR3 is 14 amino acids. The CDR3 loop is CASSSSGGRETQYF. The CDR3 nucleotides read TGTGCCAGCAGCTCTAGCGGGGGGAGGGAGACCCAGTACTTC. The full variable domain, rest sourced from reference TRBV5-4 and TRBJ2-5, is ETGVTQSPTHLIKTRGQQVTLRCSSQSGHNTVSWYQQALGQGPQFIFQYYREEENGRGNFPPRFSGLQFPNYSSELNVNALELDDSALYLCASSSSGGRETQYFGPGTRLLVL.

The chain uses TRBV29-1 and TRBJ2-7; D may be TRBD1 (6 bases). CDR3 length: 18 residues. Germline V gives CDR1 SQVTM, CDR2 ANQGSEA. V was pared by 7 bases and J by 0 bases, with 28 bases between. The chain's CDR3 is CSGTIVGQPAQCSYEQYF. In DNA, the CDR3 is TGCAGCGGAACCATTGTAGGACAGCCCGCTCAATGCTCCTACGAGCAGTACTTC.

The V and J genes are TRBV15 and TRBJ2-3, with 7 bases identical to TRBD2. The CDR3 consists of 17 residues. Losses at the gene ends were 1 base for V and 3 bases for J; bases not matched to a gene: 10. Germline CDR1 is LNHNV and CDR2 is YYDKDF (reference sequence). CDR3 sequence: CATSRVGGGPVTDTQYF. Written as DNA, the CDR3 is TGTGCCACCAGCAGAGTGGGGGGAGGGCCGGTGACAGATACGCAGTATTTT.

DNA of the CDR3: TGTGCCAGCAGTCCCATTATGGGGGGGCCCAATTCACCCCTCCACTTT. Its translation is CASSPIMGGPNSPLHF. The rearrangement uses TRBV7-9 and TRBJ1-6; weak D call: TRBD1 (6 bases). The V end lost 6 bases, the J end lost 7 bases, and 19 bases lay between the germline ends. This CDR3 is built from 16 residues. Germline V gene data show CDR1 as SEHNR and CDR2 as FQNEAQ (reference sequence).

CDR3 sequence: CASSLGTSGAYEQYF. The CDR3 DNA reads as TGTGCCAGCAGCCTTGGGACTAGCGGAGCCTACGAGCAGTACTTC. This sequence joins TRBV5-5 and TRBJ2-7; 11 nucleotides line up with TRBD2. CDR3 length equals 15 residues. Germline CDR1 is SGHKS and CDR2 is YYEKEE (reference sequence). With 4 bases clipped from V and 2 bases from J, the junction kept 5 bases outside the gene matches.

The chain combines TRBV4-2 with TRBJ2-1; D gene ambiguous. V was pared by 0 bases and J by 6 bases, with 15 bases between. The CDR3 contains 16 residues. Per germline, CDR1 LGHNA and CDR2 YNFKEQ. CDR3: CASSQDLERIVNEQFF. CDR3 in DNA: TGTGCCAGCAGCCAAGATCTCGAGAGGATCGTCAATGAGCAGTTCTTC.

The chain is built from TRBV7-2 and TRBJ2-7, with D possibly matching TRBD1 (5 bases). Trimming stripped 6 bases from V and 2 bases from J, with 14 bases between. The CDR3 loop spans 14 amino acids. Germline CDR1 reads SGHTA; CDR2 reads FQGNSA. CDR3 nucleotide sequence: TGTGCCAGCAGAGACAGCAGCCCTGCCTACGAGCAGTACTTC. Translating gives CASRDSSPAYEQYF.

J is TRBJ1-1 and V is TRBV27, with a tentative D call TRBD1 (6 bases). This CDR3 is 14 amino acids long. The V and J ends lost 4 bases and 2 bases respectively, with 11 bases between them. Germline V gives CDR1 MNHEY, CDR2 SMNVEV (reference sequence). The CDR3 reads CASSSRGLNTEAFF. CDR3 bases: TGTGCCAGCAGTTCCAGGGGCCTCAACACTGAAGCTTTCTTT.

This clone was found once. The CDR3 spells CAISDPRTSGKNNEQFF. Here the CDR3 DNA reads TGTGCCATCAGTGACCCACGGACTAGCGGGAAAAACAATGAGCAGTTCTTC. The rearrangement joins TRBV10-3 to TRBJ2-1, with 12 bases identical to TRBD2. In germline, CDR1 is ENHRY, CDR2 SYGVKD. The CDR3 contains 17 residues. Unmatched junction bases numbered 8, after V lost 3 bases and J lost 5 bases.

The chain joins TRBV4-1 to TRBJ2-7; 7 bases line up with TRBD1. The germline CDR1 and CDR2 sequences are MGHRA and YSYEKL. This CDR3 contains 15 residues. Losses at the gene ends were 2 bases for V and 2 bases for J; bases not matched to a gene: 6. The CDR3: CASSQSPGQTYEQYF. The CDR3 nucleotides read TGCGCCAGCAGCCAAAGTCCGGGACAGACCTACGAGCAGTACTTC.

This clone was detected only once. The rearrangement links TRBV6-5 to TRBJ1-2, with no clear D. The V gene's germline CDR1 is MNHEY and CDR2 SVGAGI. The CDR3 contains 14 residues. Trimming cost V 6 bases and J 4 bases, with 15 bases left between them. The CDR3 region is CASSLGGVGYGYTF. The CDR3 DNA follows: TGTGCCAGCAGCCTCGGCGGGGTCGGCTATGGCTACACCTTC.

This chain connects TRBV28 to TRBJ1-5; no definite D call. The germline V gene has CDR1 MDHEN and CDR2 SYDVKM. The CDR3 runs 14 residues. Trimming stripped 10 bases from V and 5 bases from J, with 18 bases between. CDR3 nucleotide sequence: TGTGCCACCCTAGCTGGCAGTCTCGATCAGCCCCAGCATTTT. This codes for CATLAGSLDQPQHF.

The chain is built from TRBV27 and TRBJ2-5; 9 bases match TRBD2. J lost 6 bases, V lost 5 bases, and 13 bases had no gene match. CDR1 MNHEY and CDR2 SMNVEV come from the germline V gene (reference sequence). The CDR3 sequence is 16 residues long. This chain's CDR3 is CASSPTPRSGGKTQYF. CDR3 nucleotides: TGTGCCAGCAGTCCCACACCACGCAGCGGGGGGAAGACCCAGTACTTC.

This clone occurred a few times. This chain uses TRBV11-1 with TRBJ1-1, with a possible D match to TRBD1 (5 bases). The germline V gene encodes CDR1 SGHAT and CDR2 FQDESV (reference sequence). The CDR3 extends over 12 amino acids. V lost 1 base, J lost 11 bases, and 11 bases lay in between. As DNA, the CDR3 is TGTGCCAGCAGCTTAGGGGGCCGGATCGCTTTCTTT. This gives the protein CASSLGGRIAFF.

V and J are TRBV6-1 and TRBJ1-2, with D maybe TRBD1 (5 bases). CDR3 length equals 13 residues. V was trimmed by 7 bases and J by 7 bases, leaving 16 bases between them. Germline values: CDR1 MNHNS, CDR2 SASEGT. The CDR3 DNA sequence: TGTGCCAGCATGGGGACTCCCCGTGGTGGCTACACCTTC. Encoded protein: CASMGTPRGGYTF.

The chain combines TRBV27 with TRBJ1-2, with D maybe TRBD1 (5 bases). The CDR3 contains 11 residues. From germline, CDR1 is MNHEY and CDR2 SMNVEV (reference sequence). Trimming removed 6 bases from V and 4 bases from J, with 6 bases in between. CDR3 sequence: CASSDSYGYTF. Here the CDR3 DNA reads TGTGCCAGCAGCGACAGCTATGGCTACACCTTC.

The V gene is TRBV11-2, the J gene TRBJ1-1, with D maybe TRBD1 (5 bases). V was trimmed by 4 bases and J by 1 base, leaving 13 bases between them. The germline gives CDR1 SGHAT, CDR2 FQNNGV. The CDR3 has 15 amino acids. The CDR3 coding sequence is TGTGCCAGCAGCTCTCTGGACACCCGGAACACTGAAGCTTTCTTT. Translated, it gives CASSSLDTRNTEAFF.

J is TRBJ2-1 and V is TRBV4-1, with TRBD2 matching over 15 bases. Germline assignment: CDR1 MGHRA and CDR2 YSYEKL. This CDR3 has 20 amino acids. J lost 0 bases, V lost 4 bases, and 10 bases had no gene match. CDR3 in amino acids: CASSPIGLAGGPSSYNEQFF. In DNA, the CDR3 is TGCGCCAGCAGCCCCATTGGACTAGCGGGGGGGCCGAGCTCCTACAATGAGCAGTTCTTC.

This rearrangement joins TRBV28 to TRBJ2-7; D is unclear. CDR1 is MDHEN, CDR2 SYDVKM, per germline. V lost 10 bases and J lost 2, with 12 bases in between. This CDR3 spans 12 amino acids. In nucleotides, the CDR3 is TGTGCCACCAACCCATCGGCCTACGAGCAGTACTTC. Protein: CATNPSAYEQYF.

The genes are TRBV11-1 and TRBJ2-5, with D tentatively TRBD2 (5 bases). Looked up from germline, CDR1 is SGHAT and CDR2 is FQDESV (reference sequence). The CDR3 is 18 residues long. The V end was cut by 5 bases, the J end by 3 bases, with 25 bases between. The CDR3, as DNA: TGTGCCAGCAGCACCGGACTCCTAGCAAACCCCCGGGAAGAGACCCAGTACTTC. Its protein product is CASSTGLLANPREETQYF. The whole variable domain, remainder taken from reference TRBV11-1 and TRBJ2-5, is EAEVAQSPRYKITEKSQAVAFWCDPISGHATLYWYRQILGQGPELLVQFQDESVVDDSQLPKDRFSAERLKGVDSTLKIQPAELGDSAMYLCASSTGLLANPREETQYFGPGTRLLVL.

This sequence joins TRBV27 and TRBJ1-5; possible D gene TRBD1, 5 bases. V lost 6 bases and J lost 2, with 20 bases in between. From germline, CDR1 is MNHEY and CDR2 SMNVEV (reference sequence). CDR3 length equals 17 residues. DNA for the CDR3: TGTGCCAGCAGAGTCCCTAGGGGAGGGGAGGGCAATCAGCCCCAGCATTTT. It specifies CASRVPRGGEGNQPQHF.

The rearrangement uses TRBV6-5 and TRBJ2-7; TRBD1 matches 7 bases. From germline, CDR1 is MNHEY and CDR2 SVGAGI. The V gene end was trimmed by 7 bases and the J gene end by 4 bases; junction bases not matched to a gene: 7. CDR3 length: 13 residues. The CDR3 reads CASNRGGNYEQYF. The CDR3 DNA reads TGTGCCAGCAACCGAGGGGGCAATTACGAGCAGTACTTC.

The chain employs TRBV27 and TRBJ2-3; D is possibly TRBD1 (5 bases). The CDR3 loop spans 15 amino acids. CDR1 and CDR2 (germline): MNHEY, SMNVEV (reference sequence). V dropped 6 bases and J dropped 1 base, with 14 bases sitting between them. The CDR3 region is CASSLRARGTDTQYF. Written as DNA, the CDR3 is TGTGCCAGCAGCTTAAGGGCCAGGGGCACAGATACGCAGTATTTT.

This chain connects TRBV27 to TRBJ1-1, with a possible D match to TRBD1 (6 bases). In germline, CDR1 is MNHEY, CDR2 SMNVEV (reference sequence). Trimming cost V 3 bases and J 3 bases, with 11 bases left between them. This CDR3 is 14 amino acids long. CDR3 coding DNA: TGTGCCAGCAGTTTCAGGGGAAAGGACACTGAAGCTTTCTTT. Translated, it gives CASSFRGKDTEAFF.

The DNA of the CDR3 is TGTGCCAGCAGCTGGGTTGTTGGGAGTGCCGGGGAGCTGTTTTTT. Protein product: CASSWVVGSAGELFF. The chain combines TRBV5-6 with TRBJ2-2; D might be TRBD2 (5 bases). V lost 3 bases, J lost 6 bases, and 15 bases lay in between. Germline CDR1 and CDR2: SGHDT and YYEEEE. CDR3 length: 15 amino acids.